The rows below give T cell receptor beta chains drawn from one sample of a study of shared clonotypes between healthy human individuals. This table comes from immunoSEQ multiplex PCR, and its TCRdb copy is limited to in-frame clones, with some not included. The sample consists of about 650,000 clones, roughly 95% of them appearing once. The source material was naive CD8+ T cells sorted from blood. The receptors stem from a woman aged 25 to 39 in good health. The CDR3 runs from the conserved cysteine through the conserved F or W. The D gene is left open where the match is weak. A row's size may be missing; if present it is once, few, many or a size class.

J	V	D	size	CDR3	DNA
TRBJ2-1	TRBV7-9	TRBD1	NA	CASSLATGQEQFF	TGTGCCAGCAGCTTAGCGACAGGGCAAGAGCAGTTCTTC
TRBJ2-5	TRBV7-6	TRBD2	NA	CASSLARREGPKTQYF	TGTGCCAGCAGCTTAGCGAGGCGGGAGGGCCCCAAGACCCAGTACTTC
TRBJ2-7	TRBV2	NA	NA	CASSGARAFYEQYF	TGTGCCAGCAGTGGGGCCAGGGCGTTCTACGAGCAGTACTTC
TRBJ2-7	TRBV5-4	TRBD1	NA	CASSCNYRGCEQYF	TGTGCCAGCAGTTGTAACTACAGGGGCTGCGAGCAGTACTTC
TRBJ2-7	TRBV19	TRBD1	NA	CASSTGQGDYEQYF	TGTGCCAGTAGTACGGGACAGGGGGATTACGAGCAGTACTTC
TRBJ2-3	TRBV7-6	TRBD2	NA	CASSLNRPGRVADTQYF	TGTGCCAGCAGCTTAAATCGCCCGGGGAGGGTCGCAGATACGCAGTATTTT
TRBJ2-7	TRBV19	NA	once	CASSTYGPEHEQYF	TGTGCCAGTAGTACATACGGGCCGGAGCACGAGCAGTACTTC
TRBJ1-5	TRBV21-1	NA	NA	CASSKATGGVGNQPQHF	TGTGCCAGCAGCAAAGCGACAGGGGGGGTTGGGAATCAGCCCCAGCATTTT
TRBJ2-7	TRBV21-1	NA	NA	CASSPCLDEQYF	TGTGCCAGCAGCCCTTGTCTGGACGAGCAGTACTTC
TRBJ2-1	TRBV28	NA	NA	CASSPPGRSYNEQFF	TGTGCCAGCAGTCCTCCTGGGCGATCCTACAATGAGCAGTTCTTC
TRBJ1-1	TRBV30	NA	NA	CAWDWGTEAFF	TGTGCCTGGGACTGGGGGACTGAAGCTTTCTTT
TRBJ2-7	TRBV5-4	TRBD2	once	CASSLDGLAGGLRGDEQYF	TGTGCCAGCAGCTTGGACGGGCTAGCGGGAGGGCTACGGGGAGACGAGCAGTACTTC
TRBJ2-2	TRBV6-1	NA	NA	CATKSGELFF	TGTGCCACCAAGTCCGGGGAGCTGTTTTTT
TRBJ2-1	TRBV7-9	NA	NA	CASSWIGVTYNEQFF	TGTGCCAGCAGCTGGATAGGGGTAACCTACAATGAGCAGTTCTTC
TRBJ2-1	TRBV10-3	NA	once	CAISDRAGNEQFF	TGTGCCATCAGTGACCGGGCAGGCAATGAGCAGTTCTTC
TRBJ2-7	TRBV7-9	NA	NA	CASTHRGGSYEQYF	TGTGCCAGCACCCACAGGGGGGGGTCCTACGAGCAGTACTTC
TRBJ2-3	TRBV28	TRBD1	once	CASSLRQGVTDTQYF	TGTGCCAGCAGTTTAAGACAGGGGGTCACAGATACGCAGTATTTT
TRBJ1-4	TRBV11-2	TRBD1	NA	CASSPRTGGNEKLFF	TGTGCCAGCAGCCCTCGGACAGGGGGTAATGAAAAACTGTTTTTT
TRBJ2-5	TRBV13	NA	once	CASSLVGKKGETQYF	TGTGCCAGCAGCTTAGTGGGCAAGAAGGGAGAGACCCAGTACTTC
TRBJ2-7	TRBV19	TRBD2	NA	CASSIGLAGVEQYF	TGTGCCAGTAGTATAGGGCTAGCGGGAGTCGAGCAGTACTTC
TRBJ2-1	TRBV7-6	NA	NA	CASSFPGSGSYNEQFF	TGTGCCAGCAGCTTCCCTGGGAGCGGGTCCTACAATGAGCAGTTCTTC
TRBJ2-2	TRBV28	NA	NA	CASSLGRAFGTGELFF	TGTGCCAGCAGTTTGGGCAGGGCGTTCGGCACCGGGGAGCTGTTTTTT
TRBJ1-2	TRBV25-1	NA	NA	CASSGRETYGYTF	TGTGCCAGCAGTGGCAGGGAGACCTATGGCTACACCTTC
TRBJ2-1	TRBV25-1	NA	once	CASSEMVINEQFF	TGTGCCAGCAGTGAAATGGTGATCAATGAGCAGTTCTTC
TRBJ2-1	TRBV7-8	TRBD2	NA	CASSPPSGTYNEQFF	TGTGCCAGCAGCCCACCTAGCGGGACCTACAATGAGCAGTTCTTC
TRBJ1-5	TRBV19	NA	NA	CASSMLANSNQPQHF	TGTGCCAGTAGTATGTTAGCAAATAGCAATCAGCCCCAGCATTTT
TRBJ2-2	TRBV18	NA	NA	CASSPPALTPNTGELFF	TGTGCCAGCTCACCACCAGCGCTCACCCCGAACACCGGGGAGCTGTTTTTT
TRBJ2-5	TRBV19	NA	NA	CASSIQSTGEQYF	TGTGCCAGTAGTATCCAGTCCACGGGGGAGCAGTACTTC
TRBJ1-2	TRBV27	NA	NA	CASSPGFGDYGYTF	TGTGCCAGCAGTCCCGGGTTTGGTGACTATGGCTACACCTTC
TRBJ1-5	TRBV28	TRBD1	NA	CASSLTQGAGQPQHF	TGTGCCAGCAGTTTAACTCAGGGGGCTGGTCAGCCCCAGCATTTT
TRBJ2-7	TRBV25-1	NA	NA	CASSEWATEIYEQYF	TGTGCCAGCAGTGAATGGGCGACAGAAATATACGAGCAGTACTTC
TRBJ1-1	TRBV5-6	TRBD1	NA	CASSPVGLTGATEAFF	TGTGCCAGCAGCCCCGTGGGACTGACAGGGGCCACTGAAGCTTTCTTT
TRBJ2-3	TRBV4-1	NA	NA	CASSRRLSTDTQYF	TGCGCCAGCAGCCGTAGACTCAGCACAGATACGCAGTATTTT
TRBJ2-1	TRBV7-9	NA	NA	CASRSGTQPYEQFF	TGTGCCAGCAGATCCGGGACACAGCCCTATGAGCAGTTCTTC
TRBJ2-7	TRBV28	TRBD2	once	CASSSGGVDYEQYF	TGTGCCAGCAGTTCGGGGGGGGTAGACTACGAGCAGTACTTC
TRBJ1-5	TRBV10-3	NA	once	CAISDTYSNQPQHF	TGTGCCATCAGTGACACTTATAGCAATCAGCCCCAGCATTTT
TRBJ2-7	TRBV5-4	TRBD2	NA	CASSSAGSGTSGYEQYF	TGTGCCAGCAGCTCGGCCGGGTCGGGGACTAGCGGGTACGAGCAGTACTTC
TRBJ1-5	TRBV6-4	TRBD1	few	CASKGTGNQPQHF	TGTGCCAGCAAGGGGACAGGCAATCAGCCCCAGCATTTT
TRBJ2-7	TRBV5-8	NA	NA	CASSLVTFEQYF	TGTGCCAGCAGCTTGGTCACCTTCGAGCAGTACTTC
TRBJ1-2	TRBV25-1	NA	NA	CASSWTSYGYTF	TGTGCCAGCAGTTGGACATCCTATGGCTACACCTTC
TRBJ1-2	TRBV28	NA	NA	CASSLGPNRGYGYTF	TGTGCCAGCAGTTTAGGGCCTAACCGGGGCTATGGCTACACCTTC
TRBJ1-5	TRBV5-1	NA	NA	CASSLEWGQPQHF	TGCGCCAGCAGCTTAGAGTGGGGTCAGCCCCAGCATTTT
TRBJ2-2	TRBV28	NA	NA	CASSLVHMNTGELFF	TGTGCCAGCAGTTTAGTGCATATGAACACCGGGGAGCTGTTTTTT
TRBJ2-3	TRBV6-5	NA	NA	CASSGGARETDTQYF	TGTGCCAGCAGTGGGGGGGCACGGGAAACAGATACGCAGTATTTT
TRBJ1-1	TRBV28	NA	NA	CASSLGAENTEAFF	TGTGCCAGCAGTTTAGGGGCAGAAAACACTGAAGCTTTCTTT
TRBJ1-2	TRBV6-5	NA	NA	CASSYQGSNGYTF	TGTGCCAGCAGTTATCAGGGTAGCAATGGCTACACCTTC
TRBJ2-7	TRBV4-1	NA	once	CASSQDEGRVSYEQYF	TGCGCCAGCAGCCAAGATGAGGGCAGGGTATCCTACGAGCAGTACTTC
TRBJ1-4	TRBV14	NA	NA	CASSDVGANEKLFF	TGTGCCAGCAGCGATGTGGGGGCGAATGAAAAACTGTTTTTT